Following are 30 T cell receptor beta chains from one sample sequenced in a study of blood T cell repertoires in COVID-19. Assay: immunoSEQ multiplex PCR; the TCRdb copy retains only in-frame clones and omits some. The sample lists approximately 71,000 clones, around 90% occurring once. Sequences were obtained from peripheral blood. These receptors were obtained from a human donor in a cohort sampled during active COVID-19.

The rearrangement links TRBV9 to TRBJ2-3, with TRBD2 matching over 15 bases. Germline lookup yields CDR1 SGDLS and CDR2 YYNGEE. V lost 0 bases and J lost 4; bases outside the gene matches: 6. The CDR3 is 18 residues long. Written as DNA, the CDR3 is TGTGCCAGCAGCGTAGGGACTAGCGGGGGGGCCGGGGCAGATACGCAGTATTTT. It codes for CASSVGTSGGAGADTQYF.

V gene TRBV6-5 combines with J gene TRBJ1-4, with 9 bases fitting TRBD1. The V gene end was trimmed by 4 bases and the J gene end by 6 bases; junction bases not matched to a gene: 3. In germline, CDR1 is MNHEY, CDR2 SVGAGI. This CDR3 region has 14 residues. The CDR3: CASSSGQGHEKLFF. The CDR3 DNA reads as TGTGCCAGCAGTTCGGGACAGGGACATGAAAAACTGTTTTTT.

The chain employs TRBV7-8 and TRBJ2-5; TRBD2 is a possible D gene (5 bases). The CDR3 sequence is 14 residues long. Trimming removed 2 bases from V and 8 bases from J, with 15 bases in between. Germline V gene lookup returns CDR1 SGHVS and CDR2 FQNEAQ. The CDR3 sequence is CASSLSYGMGTQYF. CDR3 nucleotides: TGTGCCAGCAGCTTATCGTACGGGATGGGTACCCAGTACTTC. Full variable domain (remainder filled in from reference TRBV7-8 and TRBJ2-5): GAGVSQSPRYKVAKRGQDVALRCDPISGHVSLFWYQQALGQGPEFLTYFQNEAQLDKSGLPSDRFFAERPEGSVSTLKIQRTQQEDSAVYLCASSLSYGMGTQYFGPGTRLLVL.

CDR3: CASSQPGLGSTDTQYF. For the CDR3, the DNA is TGTGCCAGCAGTCAACCGGGACTAGGGTCCACAGATACGCAGTATTTT. The rearrangement links TRBV6-2 or TRBV6-3 to TRBJ2-3, with 8 bases that match TRBD2. The V gene's germline CDR1 is MNHEY and CDR2 SVGEGT. J gave up 2 bases and V 5 bases, and 9 bases lay outside the gene matches. The length of the CDR3 is 16 residues.

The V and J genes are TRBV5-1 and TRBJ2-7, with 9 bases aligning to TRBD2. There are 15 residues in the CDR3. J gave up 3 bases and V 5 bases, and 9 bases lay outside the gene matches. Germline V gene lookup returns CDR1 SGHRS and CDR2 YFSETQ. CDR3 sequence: CASRHNSGSGYEQYF. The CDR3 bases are TGCGCCAGCAGACATAATAGCGGGAGTGGCTACGAGCAGTACTTC.

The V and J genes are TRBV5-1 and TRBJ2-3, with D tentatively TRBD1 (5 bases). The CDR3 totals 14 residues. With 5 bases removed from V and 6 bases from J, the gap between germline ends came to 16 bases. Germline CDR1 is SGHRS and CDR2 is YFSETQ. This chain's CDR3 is CASRSPRAPDTQYF. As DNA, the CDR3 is TGCGCCAGCAGAAGCCCCAGGGCCCCCGATACGCAGTATTTT.

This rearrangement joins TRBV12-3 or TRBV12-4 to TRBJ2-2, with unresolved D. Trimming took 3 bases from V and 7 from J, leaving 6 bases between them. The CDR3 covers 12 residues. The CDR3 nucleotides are TGTGCCAGCAGTTTCTCGAGCGGGGAGCTGTTTTTT. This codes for CASSFSSGELFF.

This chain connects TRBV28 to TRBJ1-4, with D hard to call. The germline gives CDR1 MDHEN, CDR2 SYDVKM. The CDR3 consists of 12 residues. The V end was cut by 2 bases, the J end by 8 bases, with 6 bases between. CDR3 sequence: CASSLTREKLFF. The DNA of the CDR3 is TGTGCCAGCAGTTTAACTAGGGAAAAACTGTTTTTT.

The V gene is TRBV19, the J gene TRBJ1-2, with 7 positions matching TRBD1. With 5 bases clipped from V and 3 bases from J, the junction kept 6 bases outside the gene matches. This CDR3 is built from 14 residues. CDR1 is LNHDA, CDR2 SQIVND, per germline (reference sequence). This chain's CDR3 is CASSPGDSYYGYTF. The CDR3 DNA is TGTGCCAGTAGTCCGGGGGACAGTTACTATGGCTACACCTTC.

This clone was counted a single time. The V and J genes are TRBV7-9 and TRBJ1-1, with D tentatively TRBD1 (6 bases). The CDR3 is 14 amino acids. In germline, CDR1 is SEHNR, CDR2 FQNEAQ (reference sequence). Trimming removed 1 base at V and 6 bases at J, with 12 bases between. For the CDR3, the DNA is TGTGCCAGCAGCTTAGGGCAGGGGACGGCTGAAGCTTTCTTT. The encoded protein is CASSLGQGTAEAFF.

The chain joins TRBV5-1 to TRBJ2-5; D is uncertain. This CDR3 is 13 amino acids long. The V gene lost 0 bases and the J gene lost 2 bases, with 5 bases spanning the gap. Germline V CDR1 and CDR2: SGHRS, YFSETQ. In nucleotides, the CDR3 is TGCGCCAGCAGCTTGGCCTTTCAAGAGACCCAGTACTTC. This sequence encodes CASSLAFQETQYF.

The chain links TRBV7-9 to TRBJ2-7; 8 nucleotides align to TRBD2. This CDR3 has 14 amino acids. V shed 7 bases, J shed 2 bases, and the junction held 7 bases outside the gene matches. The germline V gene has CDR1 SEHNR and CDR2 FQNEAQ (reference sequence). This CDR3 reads CASTPAGAAYEQYF. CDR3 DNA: TGTGCCAGCACCCCAGCGGGGGCCGCCTACGAGCAGTACTTC. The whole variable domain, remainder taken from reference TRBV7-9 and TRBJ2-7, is DTGVSQNPRHKITKRGQNVTFRCDPISEHNRLYWYRQTLGQGPEFLTYFQNEAQLEKSRLLSDRFSAERPKGSFSTLEIQRTEQGDSAMYLCASTPAGAAYEQYFGPGTRLTVT.

The CDR3 DNA follows: TGTGCCAGCAGGGGGACTGGCACAGATACGCAGTATTTT. It is translated as CASRGTGTDTQYF. The chain has TRBV12-3 or TRBV12-4 and TRBJ2-3; possibly TRBD2 for D (6 bases). The V end lost 6 bases, the J end lost 1 base, and 8 bases lay between the germline ends. The CDR3 is 13 amino acids.

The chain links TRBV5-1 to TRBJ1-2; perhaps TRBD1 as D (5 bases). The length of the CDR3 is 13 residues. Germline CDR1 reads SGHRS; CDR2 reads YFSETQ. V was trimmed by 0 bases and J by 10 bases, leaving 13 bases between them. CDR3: CASSLGVGRDYTF. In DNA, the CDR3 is TGCGCCAGCAGCTTGGGGGTGGGCAGGGACTACACCTTC.

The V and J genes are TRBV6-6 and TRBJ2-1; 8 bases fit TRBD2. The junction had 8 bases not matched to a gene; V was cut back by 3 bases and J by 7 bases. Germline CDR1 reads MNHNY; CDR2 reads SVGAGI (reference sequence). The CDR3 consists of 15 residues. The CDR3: CASSYTAGGYNEQFF. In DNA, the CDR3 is TGTGCCAGCAGTTATACTGCGGGGGGTTATAATGAGCAGTTCTTC.

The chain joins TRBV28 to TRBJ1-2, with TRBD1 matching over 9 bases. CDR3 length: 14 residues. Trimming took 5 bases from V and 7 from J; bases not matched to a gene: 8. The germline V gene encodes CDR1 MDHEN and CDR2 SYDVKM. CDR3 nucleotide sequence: TGTGCCAGCAGTGGGGACAGGGAAGAGGTTGGCTACACCTTC. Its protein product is CASSGDREEVGYTF.

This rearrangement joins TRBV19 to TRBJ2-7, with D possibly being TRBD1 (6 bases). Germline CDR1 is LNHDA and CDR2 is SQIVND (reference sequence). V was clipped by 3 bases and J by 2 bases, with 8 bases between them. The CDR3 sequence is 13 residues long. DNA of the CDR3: TGTGCCAGTAGTATGGCAGGGGCCTACGAGCAGTACTTC. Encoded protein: CASSMAGAYEQYF.

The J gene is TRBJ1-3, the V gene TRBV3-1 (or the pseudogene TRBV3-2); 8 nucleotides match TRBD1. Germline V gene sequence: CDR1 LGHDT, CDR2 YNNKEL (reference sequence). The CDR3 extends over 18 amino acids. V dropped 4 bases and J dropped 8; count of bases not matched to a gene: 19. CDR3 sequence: CASSLRTGSPDKLDTIYF. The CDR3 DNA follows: TGTGCCAGCAGCCTACGGACAGGGTCCCCCGATAAATTGGACACCATATATTTT.

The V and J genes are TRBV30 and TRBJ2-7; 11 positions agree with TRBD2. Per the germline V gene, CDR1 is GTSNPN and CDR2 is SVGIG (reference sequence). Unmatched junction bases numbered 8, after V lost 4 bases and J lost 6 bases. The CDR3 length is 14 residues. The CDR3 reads CAWTSSGGFGEQYF. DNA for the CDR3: TGTGCCTGGACTTCTAGCGGGGGGTTTGGCGAGCAGTACTTC.

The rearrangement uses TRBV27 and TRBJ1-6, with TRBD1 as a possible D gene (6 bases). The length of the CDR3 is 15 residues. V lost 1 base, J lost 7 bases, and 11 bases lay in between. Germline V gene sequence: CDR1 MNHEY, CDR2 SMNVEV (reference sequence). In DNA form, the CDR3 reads TGTGCCAGCAGTTTATACGGGACATTGAATTCACCCCTCCACTTT. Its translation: CASSLYGTLNSPLHF.

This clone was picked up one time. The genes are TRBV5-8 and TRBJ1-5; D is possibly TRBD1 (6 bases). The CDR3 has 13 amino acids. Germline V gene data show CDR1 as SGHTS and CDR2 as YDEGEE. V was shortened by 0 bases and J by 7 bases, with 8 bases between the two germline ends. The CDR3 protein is CASSLDREQPQHF. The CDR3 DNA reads TGTGCCAGCAGCTTGGACAGGGAACAGCCCCAGCATTTT. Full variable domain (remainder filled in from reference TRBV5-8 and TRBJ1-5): EAGVTQSPTHLIKTRGQQATLRCSPISGHTSVYWYQQALGLGLQFLLWYDEGEERNRGNFPPRFSGRQFPNYSSELNVNALELEDSALYLCASSLDREQPQHFGDGTRLSIL.

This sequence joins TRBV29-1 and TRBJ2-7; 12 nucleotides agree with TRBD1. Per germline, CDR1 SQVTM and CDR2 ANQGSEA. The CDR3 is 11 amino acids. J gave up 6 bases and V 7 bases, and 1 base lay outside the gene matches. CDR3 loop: CSAGQGAEQYF. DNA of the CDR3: TGCAGCGCGGGACAGGGGGCCGAGCAGTACTTC.

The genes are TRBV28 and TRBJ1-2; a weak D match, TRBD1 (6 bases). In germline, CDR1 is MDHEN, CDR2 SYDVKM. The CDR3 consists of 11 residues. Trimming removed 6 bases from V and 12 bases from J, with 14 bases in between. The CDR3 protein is CASSTQGFHTF. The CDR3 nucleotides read TGTGCCAGCAGCACACAGGGATTTCACACCTTC.

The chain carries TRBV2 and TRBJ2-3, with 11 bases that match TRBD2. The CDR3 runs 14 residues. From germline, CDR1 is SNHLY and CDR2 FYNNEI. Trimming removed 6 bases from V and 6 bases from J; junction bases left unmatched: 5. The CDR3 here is CASRGLADSDTQYF. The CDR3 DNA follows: TGTGCCAGCAGGGGACTAGCGGACTCGGATACGCAGTATTTT. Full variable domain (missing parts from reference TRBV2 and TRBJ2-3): EPEVTQTPSHQVTQMGQEVILRCVPISNHLYFYWYRQILGQKVEFLVSFYNNEISEKSEIFDDQFSVERPDGSNFTLKIRSTKLEDSAMYFCASRGLADSDTQYFGPGTRLTVL.

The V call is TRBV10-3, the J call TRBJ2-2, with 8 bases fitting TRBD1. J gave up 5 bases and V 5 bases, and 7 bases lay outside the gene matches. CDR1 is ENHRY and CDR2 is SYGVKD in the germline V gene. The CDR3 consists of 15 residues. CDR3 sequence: CAISPGQVTTGELFF. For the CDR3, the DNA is TGTGCCATCAGTCCGGGACAGGTTACAACCGGGGAGCTGTTTTTT.

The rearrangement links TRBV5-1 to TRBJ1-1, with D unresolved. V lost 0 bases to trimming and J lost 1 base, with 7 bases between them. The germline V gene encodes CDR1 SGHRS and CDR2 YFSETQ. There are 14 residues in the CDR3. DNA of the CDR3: TGCGCCAGCAGCTTGGATCCAGGGAACACTGAAGCTTTCTTT. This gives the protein CASSLDPGNTEAFF.

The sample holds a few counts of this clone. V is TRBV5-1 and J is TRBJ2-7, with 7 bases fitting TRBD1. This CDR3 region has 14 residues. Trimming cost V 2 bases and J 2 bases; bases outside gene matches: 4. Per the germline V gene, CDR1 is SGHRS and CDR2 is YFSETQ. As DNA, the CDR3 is TGCGCCAGCAGCTTCCGGGACAGAACCTACGAGCAGTACTTC. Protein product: CASSFRDRTYEQYF.

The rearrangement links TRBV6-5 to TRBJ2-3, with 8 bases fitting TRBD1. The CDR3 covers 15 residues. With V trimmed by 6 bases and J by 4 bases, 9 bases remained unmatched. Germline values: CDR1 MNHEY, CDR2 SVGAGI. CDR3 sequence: CASSRGQGISDTQYF. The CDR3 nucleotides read TGTGCCAGCAGCCGCGGACAGGGAATTTCAGATACGCAGTATTTT.

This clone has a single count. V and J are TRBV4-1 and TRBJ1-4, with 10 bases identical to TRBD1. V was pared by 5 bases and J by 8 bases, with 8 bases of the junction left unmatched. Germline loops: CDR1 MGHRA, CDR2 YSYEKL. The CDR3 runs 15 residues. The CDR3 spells CASSVPDRGREKLFF. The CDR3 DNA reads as TGCGCCAGCAGCGTGCCGGACAGGGGGAGGGAAAAACTGTTTTTT.

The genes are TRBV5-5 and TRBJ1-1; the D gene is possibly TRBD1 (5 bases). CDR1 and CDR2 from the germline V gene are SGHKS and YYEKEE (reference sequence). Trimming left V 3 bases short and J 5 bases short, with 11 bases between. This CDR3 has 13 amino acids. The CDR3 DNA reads TGTGCCAGCAGCTCACTGGGGGGGACTGAAGCTTTCTTT. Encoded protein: CASSSLGGTEAFF.